This TCR beta chain was sequenced in a study of shared clonotypes between healthy human individuals. Overall study context: Per donor, three plates held CD4 naive cells, three held CD4 memory, two held CD8 naive and one held CD8 memory.

This clone came up once. Antigen unknown. Produced via immunoSEQ multiplex PCR; TCRdb's table is partial and in-frame only. The data show hundreds of thousands of clones, 73% seen once. Study observations and caveats: Naive subsets typically showed greater estimated richness than memory subsets. In having few donors, the study represented limited genetic and exposure-history diversity. Across a handful of donors, naive CD4 shared roughly 5.1%, naive CD8 more than 3%, memory CD4 2% to 2.5%, memory CD8 0.4% to 0.5%.

This clonotype was obtained from a woman younger than 45 in good health. Sequencing used memory CD4+ T cells sorted from blood. The subset denotes: CD45RA-negative fraction.

The CDR3 nucleotides are TGTGCCAGCAGTTTAAGTCCGCTGGGCTACACCTTC. It translates to CASSLSPLGYTF. This chain links TRBV28 with TRBJ1-2; no firm D call. Germline V gene data show CDR1 as MDHEN and CDR2 as SYDVKM. The CDR3 extends over 12 amino acids. V lost 2 bases and J lost 8, with 9 bases in between.